The present TCR beta chain was sequenced within a study of T-cell reconstitution after alpha-beta-depleted transplantation in children. Preparing the TCRbeta library involved the use of unique molecular identifiers. From the PCR reads, TCRdb called clonotypes with MiXCR, one entry per CDR3 protein. In the table there are under 400,000 distinct CDR3 sequences, roughly 25% of which are singletons. The CDR3 is made up of 16 amino acids. Germline CDR1 reads KGHDR; CDR2 reads SFDVKD. After removal of 3 bases from V and 2 bases from J, the junction contained 7 bases not matched to a gene. J is TRBJ2-3 and V is TRBV24-1, with 7 positions matching TRBD2. The specimen comprised PBMCs, mostly from graft donor cells, sampled 180 days after TCRalphabeta/CD19-depleted stem cell transplant. The sequence was collected from a male patient between 10 and 17 years old who had a stem cell transplant for acute lymphoblastic leukemia, so the T cells may come from the graft donor. In nucleotides, the CDR3 is TGTGCCACCAGTGATCCCGTCGGGGGGTACACAGATACGCAGTATTTT. Residues: CATSDPVGGYTDTQYF.